A single sample is the source of the 2 T cell receptor beta chains below, sequenced in a study of response to subunit inactivated influenza vaccine. TCRdb re-derived calls from the RT-PCR reads in MiXCR, one entry per CDR3 protein. The sample includes roughly 550,000 distinct CDR3 sequences, roughly 25% seen only once; the top ten take roughly 2.8%. The sample was also reused in another study, on T cells expressing NK-cell markers. As that study records: 5'RACE template switching built TCR beta cDNA with unique molecular identifiers.

The material was CD4+ T cells sorted from PBMCs, obtained 12 days after vaccination. Receptors were obtained from a man aged 50 to 59 who received an inactivated influenza vaccine.

This clonotype showed up just a few times. The chain has TRBV3-1 and TRBJ1-2; D uncertain. Germline V gene lookup returns CDR1 LGHDT and CDR2 YNNKEL (reference sequence). V was trimmed by 0 bases and J by 2 bases, leaving 13 bases between them. The CDR3 contains 16 residues. The CDR3 region has the DNA TGTGCCAGCAGCCAAGAAGGTGTCAGAGAAAACTATGGCTACACCTTC. It translates to CASSQEGVRENYGYTF.

A few counts support this clonotype. V is TRBV7-2 and J is TRBJ2-7; D is ambiguous. Germline values: CDR1 SGHTA, CDR2 FQGNSA. V gave up 2 bases and J gave up 0 bases, with 11 bases separating them. The CDR3 is 15 residues long. This CDR3 is CASSLSGEVSYEQYF. The CDR3 DNA reads as TGTGCCAGCAGCTTATCCGGAGAGGTCTCCTACGAGCAGTACTTC.